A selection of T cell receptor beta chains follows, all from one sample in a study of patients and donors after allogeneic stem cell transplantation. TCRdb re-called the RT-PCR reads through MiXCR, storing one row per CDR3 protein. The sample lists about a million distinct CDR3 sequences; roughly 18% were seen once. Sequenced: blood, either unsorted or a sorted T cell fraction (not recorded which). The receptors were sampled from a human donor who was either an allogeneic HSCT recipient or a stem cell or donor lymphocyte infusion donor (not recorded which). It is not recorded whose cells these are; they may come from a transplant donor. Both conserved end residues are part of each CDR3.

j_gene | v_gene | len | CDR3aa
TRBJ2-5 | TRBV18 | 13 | CASSPSRQETQYF
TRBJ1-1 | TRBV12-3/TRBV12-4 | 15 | CASSPQTGGLTEAFF
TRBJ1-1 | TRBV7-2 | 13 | CASSLAVGGKAFF
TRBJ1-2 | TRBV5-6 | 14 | CASSWGQWAGGYTF
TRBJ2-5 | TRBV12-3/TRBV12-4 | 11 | CASSLGRVKDF
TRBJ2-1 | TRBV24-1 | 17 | CATSGSSGSSSYNEQFF
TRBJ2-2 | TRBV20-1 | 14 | CSARDLANTGELFF
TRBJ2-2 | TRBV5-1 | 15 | CASSYGGPGSGELFF
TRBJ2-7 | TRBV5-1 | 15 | CASSLAETGGYEQYF
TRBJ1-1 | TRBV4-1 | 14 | CASSARGRGPEAFF
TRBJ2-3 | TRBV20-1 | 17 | CSARDPKTPSSTDTQYF
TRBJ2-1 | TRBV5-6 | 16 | CASRRTGGGANNEQFF
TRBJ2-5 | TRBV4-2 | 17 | CASSQEGWRGGPETQYF
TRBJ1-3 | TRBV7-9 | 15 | CASSLAPGRGNTIYF
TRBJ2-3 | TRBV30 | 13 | CAWSAGYTDTQYF
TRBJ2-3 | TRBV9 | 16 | CASSPMKGFSSDTQYF
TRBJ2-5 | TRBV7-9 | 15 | CASSQASWSSETQYF
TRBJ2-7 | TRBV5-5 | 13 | CASSLVVSYEQYF
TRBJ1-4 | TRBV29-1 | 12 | CSVAGYNEKLFF
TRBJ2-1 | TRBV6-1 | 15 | CASSRLGKNGNEQFF
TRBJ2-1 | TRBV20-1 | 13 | CSASGTTWREQFF
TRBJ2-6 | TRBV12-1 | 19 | CASSFVLGLPLSGANVLTF
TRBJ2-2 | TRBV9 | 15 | CASSVGQGDTGELFF
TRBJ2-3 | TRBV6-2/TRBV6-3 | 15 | CASSTSRGLTDTQYF
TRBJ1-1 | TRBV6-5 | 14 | CASSYSQGSTEAFF
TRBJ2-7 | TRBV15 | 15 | CATSSGTWGVYEQYF
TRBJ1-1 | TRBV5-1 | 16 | CASSLEQGTWDTEAFF
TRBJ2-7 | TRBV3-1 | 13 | CASTPGRGNEQYF
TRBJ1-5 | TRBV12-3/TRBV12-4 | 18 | CASSFRDRGIDSNQPQHF
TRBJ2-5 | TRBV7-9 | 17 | CASSLAARTGRIETQYF
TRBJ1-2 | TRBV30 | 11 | CAWQLSYGYTF
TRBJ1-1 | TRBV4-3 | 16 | CASSRHRGGMNTEAFF